This TCR beta chain was recorded in a study of shared clonotypes between healthy human individuals. Study conclusions and caveats: Sampling covered blood only; tissue repertoires likely differ. Sequencing of the sorted subsets was shown by rarefaction to be incomplete despite large depth. Generation probabilities were higher for clonotypes shared across all four sorted-subset donors than for unshared ones.

Assay runs were performed at deep level. Only in-frame clones appear in the TCRdb table, and some are missing; sequencing was by immunoSEQ multiplex PCR. Of around 2.1 million clones listed, about 94% are singletons. This clone was counted a single time. As yet, its antigen is unknown. Other DNA sequences of this sample code for an identical CDR3. Germline CDR1 reads MNHEY; CDR2 reads SVGAGI. The CDR3 has 14 residues. Trimming took 6 bases from V and 1 from J; bases not matched to a gene: 2. This TCR was recovered from a man between 18 and 35 years old in good health. Source material: naive CD4+ T cells sorted from blood. The sample's subset: CD45RA+ positively selected. The chain is built from TRBV6-5 and TRBJ2-7; 11 nucleotides align to TRBD2. In DNA form, the CDR3 reads TGTGCCAGCAGGTCTAGCGGGGGGTCCTACGAGCAGTACTTC. The encoded protein is CASRSSGGSYEQYF.